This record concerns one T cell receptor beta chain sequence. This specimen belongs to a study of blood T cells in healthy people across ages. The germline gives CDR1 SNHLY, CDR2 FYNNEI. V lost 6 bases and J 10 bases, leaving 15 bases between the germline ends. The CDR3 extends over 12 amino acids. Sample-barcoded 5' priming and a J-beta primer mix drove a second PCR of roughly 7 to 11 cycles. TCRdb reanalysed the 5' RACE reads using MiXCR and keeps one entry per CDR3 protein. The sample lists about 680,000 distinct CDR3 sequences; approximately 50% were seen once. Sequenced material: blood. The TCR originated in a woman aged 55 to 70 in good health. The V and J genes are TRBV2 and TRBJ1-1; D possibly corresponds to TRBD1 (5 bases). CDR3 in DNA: TGTGCCAGCAGCCCGATCGACAGAGGAGCTTTCTTT. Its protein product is CASSPIDRGAFF.